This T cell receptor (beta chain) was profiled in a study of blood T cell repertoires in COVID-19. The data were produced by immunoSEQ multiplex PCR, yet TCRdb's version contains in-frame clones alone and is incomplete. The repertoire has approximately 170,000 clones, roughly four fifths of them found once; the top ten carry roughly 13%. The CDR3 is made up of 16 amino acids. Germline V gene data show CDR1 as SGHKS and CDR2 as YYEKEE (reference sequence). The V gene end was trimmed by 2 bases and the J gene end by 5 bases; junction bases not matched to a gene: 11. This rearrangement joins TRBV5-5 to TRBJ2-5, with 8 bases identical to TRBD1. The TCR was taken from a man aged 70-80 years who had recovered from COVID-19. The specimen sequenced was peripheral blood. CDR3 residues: CASSFDGDRIRETQYF. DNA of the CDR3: TGTGCCAGCAGCTTTGACGGGGACAGGATTAGGGAGACCCAGTACTTC.